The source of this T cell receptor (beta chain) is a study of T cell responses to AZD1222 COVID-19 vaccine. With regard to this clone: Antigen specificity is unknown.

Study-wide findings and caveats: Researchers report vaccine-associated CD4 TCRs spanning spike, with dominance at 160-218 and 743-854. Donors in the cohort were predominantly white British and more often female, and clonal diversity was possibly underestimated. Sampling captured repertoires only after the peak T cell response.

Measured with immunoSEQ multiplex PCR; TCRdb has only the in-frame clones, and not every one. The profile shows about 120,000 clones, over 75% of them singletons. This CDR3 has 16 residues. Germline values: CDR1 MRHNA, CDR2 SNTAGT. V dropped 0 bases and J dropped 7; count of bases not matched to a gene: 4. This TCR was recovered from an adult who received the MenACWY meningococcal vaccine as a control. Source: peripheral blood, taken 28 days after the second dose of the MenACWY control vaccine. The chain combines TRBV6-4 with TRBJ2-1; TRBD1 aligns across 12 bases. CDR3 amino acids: CASSDSGTGGSNEQFF. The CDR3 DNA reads TGTGCCAGCAGTGACTCAGGGACAGGGGGCTCAAATGAGCAGTTCTTC.